Each of the 2 T cell receptor beta chains below was sequenced from the same sample in a study of shared clonotypes between healthy human individuals. Only in-frame clones appear in the TCRdb table, and some are missing; sequencing was by immunoSEQ multiplex PCR. The sample yields about 1,800,000 clones, 85% to 95% seen once. CD45RO-negative, CCR7-selected cells formed the naive CD8 fraction, which excluded terminally differentiated effector memory CD45RA+ cells. The sample consisted of naive CD8+ T cells sorted from blood. The receptors shown here come from a man between 18 and 29 years old in good health.

The genes are TRBV6-5 and TRBJ1-1; TRBD1 is a possible D gene (5 bases). Looked up from germline, CDR1 is MNHEY and CDR2 is SVGAGI. The CDR3 is 11 residues long. Deletions cut 7 bases from V and 6 bases from J, with 9 bases between. The CDR3 DNA reads as TGTGCCAGCATGCTGGGGGCTGAAGCTTTCTTT. Protein sequence: CASMLGAEAFF.

The chain employs TRBV9 and TRBJ2-7; 7 bases agree with TRBD2. V trimming: 2 bases; J trimming: 3 bases; junction bases outside the gene matches: 11. Germline V gene data show CDR1 as SGDLS and CDR2 as YYNGEE. This CDR3 comprises 16 residues. The CDR3 here is CASSVEGSSGNYEQYF. In nucleotides, the CDR3 is TGTGCCAGCAGCGTTGAGGGATCTAGCGGTAACTACGAGCAGTACTTC.